Below are 10 T cell receptor beta chains sequenced from a single sample in a study of PD-1 blockade in classical Hodgkin lymphoma. All patients relapsed after autologous stem cell transplantation, and brentuximab vedotin exposure varied. Measured with immunoSEQ multiplex PCR; TCRdb has only the in-frame clones, and not every one. Seen here are approximately 100,000 clones, approximately 90% observed once, and the top ten hold about 6.1%. The source was peripheral blood mononuclear cells (PBMCs), collected before the second cycle of nivolumab. The receptors originated from a human donor with classical Hodgkin lymphoma.

This clone was seen a handful of times. Germline is not matched at one junction end, which may reflect a read error. This chain joins TRBV4-2 and TRBJ1-6; the D is unclear. Germline V gene lookup returns CDR1 LGHNA and CDR2 YNFKEQ. The CDR3 totals 16 residues. CDR3 sequence (DNA): TGTGCCAGCAGGCAAGATCACCGGGACTATAATTCACCCCTCCACTTT. It encodes CASRQDHRDYNSPLHF.

The genes are TRBV7-2 and TRBJ2-3; TRBD2 matches at 11 bases. The CDR3 totals 17 residues. The trim removed 1 base at V and 7 bases at J, leaving 10 bases unmatched. CDR1 and CDR2 from the germline V gene are SGHTA and FQGNSA. The CDR3 nucleotides read TGTGCCAGCAGCTTAGGGAACCTAGCGGGGGGCTCATATACGCAGTATTTT. Protein product: CASSLGNLAGGSYTQYF.

This clone was seen more than once but under ten times. The chain uses TRBV7-9 and TRBJ1-6; D is unclear. The CDR3 runs to 14 residues. V was shortened by 6 bases and J by 6 bases, with 12 bases between the two germline ends. From germline, CDR1 is SEHNR and CDR2 FQNEAQ (reference sequence). CDR3 sequence: CASRKDGINSPLHF. Written as DNA, the CDR3 is TGTGCCAGCAGGAAAGATGGGATTAATTCACCCCTCCACTTT.

This chain connects TRBV6-1 to TRBJ1-5; possible D gene TRBD1, 6 bases. The V end was cut by 1 base, the J end by 3 bases, with 13 bases between. Germline V gives CDR1 MNHNS, CDR2 SASEGT. The CDR3 contains 16 residues. The CDR3 region is CASSEGTRGFNQPQHF. DNA for the CDR3: TGTGCCAGCAGTGAAGGAACTAGGGGGTTCAATCAGCCCCAGCATTTT.

V usage is TRBV4-2 and J usage is TRBJ1-2; 11 bases are a match to TRBD1. The CDR3 spans 16 residues. Trimming took 0 bases from V and 6 from J; bases not matched to a gene: 6. CDR1 is LGHNA and CDR2 is YNFKEQ in the germline V gene. The CDR3 protein is CASSQDRGQGVNGYTF. The CDR3 DNA is TGTGCCAGCAGCCAAGATAGGGGACAGGGGGTAAATGGCTACACCTTC.

This chain joins TRBV9 and TRBJ2-5, with 8 bases lining up with TRBD1. The DNA end is a closer match to TRBJ2-7, so the J assignment may be wrong. Germline CDR1 reads SGDLS; CDR2 reads YYNGEE. The CDR3 is made up of 15 amino acids. CDR3 sequence (DNA): TGTGCCAGCAGCGTAGGGCAGGGGGCCTCCTACGAGCAGTACTTC. This encodes CASSVGQGASYEQYF.

J is TRBJ1-1 and V is TRBV27; 9 bases fit TRBD1. V trimming: 2 bases; J trimming: 10 bases; junction bases outside the gene matches: 5. The CDR3 totals 13 residues. Germline values: CDR1 MNHEY, CDR2 SMNVEV (reference sequence). CDR3 amino acids: CASSLGQGRGAFF. Written as DNA, the CDR3 is TGTGCCAGCAGTTTAGGACAGGGGAGGGGAGCTTTCTTT.

This chain links TRBV19 with TRBJ2-3; 7 bases map to TRBD1. Germline V gene lookup returns CDR1 LNHDA and CDR2 SQIVND (reference sequence). The CDR3 extends over 13 amino acids. Unmatched junction bases numbered 4, after V lost 6 bases and J lost 4 bases. This chain's CDR3 is CASRDRVPDTQYF. The DNA for the CDR3 is TGTGCCAGTAGAGACAGGGTACCAGATACGCAGTATTTT.

The rearrangement joins TRBV15 to TRBJ1-1; tentative D call: TRBD1 (5 bases). The CDR3 extends over 13 amino acids. The V end lost 3 bases, the J end lost 4 bases, and 9 bases lay between the germline ends. Germline CDR1 LNHNV, CDR2 YYDKDF (reference sequence). The CDR3 loop reads CATSSRTGTEAFF. DNA for the CDR3: TGTGCCACCAGCAGCCGTACAGGCACTGAAGCTTTCTTT.

This chain's CDR3 is CASSSPDRSTEAFF. CDR3 in DNA: TGTGCCAGCAGCTCTCCCGACAGGAGCACTGAAGCTTTCTTT. The chain carries TRBV9 and TRBJ1-1; possible D gene TRBD1, 6 bases. This CDR3 contains 14 residues. The V end was cut by 4 bases, the J end by 4 bases, with 14 bases between. CDR1 SGDLS and CDR2 YYNGEE come from the germline V gene.